This entry describes one T cell receptor (beta chain). Produced via immunoSEQ multiplex PCR; TCRdb's table is partial and in-frame only. The sample has 5,000 to 6,000 clones; approximately 81% are singletons. This entry is derived from a study of hypomethylating agent response in myelodysplastic syndrome. The CDR3 extends over 13 amino acids. Trimming removed 6 bases from V and 2 bases from J; junction bases left unmatched: 3. Germline values: CDR1 MNHEY, CDR2 SVGAGI. The sequence derives from a human donor with myelodysplastic syndrome. This chain links TRBV6-5 with TRBJ2-7; 8 bases line up with TRBD1. The source material was bone marrow, sampled before or after starting hypomethylating agent treatment for myelodysplastic syndrome (not recorded which). CDR3 DNA: TGTGCCAGCAGGGGGACAGGTCCCTACGAGCAGTACTTC. This codes for CASRGTGPYEQYF.